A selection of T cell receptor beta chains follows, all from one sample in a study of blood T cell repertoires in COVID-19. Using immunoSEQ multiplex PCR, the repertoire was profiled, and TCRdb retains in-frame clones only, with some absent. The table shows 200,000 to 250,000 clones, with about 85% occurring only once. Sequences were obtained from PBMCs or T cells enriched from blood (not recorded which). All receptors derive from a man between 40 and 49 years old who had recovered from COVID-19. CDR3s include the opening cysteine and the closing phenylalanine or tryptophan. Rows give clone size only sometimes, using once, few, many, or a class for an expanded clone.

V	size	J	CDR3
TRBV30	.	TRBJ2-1	CAWSVPRGAGPNEQFF
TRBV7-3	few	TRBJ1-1	CASSTTVTTEAFF
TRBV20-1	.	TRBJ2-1	CSSVPYNEQFF
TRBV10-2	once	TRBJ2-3	CASSSEDSSTDTQYF
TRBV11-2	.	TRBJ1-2	CASSPRTGVGGYTF
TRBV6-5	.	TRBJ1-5	CASSLQGNQPQHF
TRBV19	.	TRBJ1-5	CASSILWSRVNQPQHF
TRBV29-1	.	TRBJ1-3	CSASLTAGGNTIYF
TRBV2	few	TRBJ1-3	CASSELEGGNGNTIYF
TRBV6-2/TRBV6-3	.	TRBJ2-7	CASSETTSGRPYEQYF
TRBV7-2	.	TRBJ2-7	CASSPGGSGTYEQYF
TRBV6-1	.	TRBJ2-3	CASSELTSGIKDTQYF
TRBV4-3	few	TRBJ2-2	CASSQGSGGANTGELFF
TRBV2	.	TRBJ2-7	CASSDLGHEQYF
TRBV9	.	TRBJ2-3	CASSVAPSDTQYF
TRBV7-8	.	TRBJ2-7	CASSLPGQGYEQYF
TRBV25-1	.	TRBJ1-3	CASRRGQGNTIYF
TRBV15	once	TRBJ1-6	CATSRDPGSYNSPLHF
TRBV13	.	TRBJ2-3	CASSHGTSGTADTQYF
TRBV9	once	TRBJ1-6	CATSPGTGGSPLHF
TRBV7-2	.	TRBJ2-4	CASSPGQGRLNIQYF
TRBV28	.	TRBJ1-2	CASSQTRTGIGYTF
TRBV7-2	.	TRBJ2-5	CASSLSETQYF
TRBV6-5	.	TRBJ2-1	CASGLAGSNNEQFF
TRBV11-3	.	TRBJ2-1	CASSLSVTSGSNEQFF
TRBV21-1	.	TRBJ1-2	CASSKVPGVDYGYTF
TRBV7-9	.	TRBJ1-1	CASSPSSGSHEAFF
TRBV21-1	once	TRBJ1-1	CASTRDRVAFF
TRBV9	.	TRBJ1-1	CASSVDNRVTEAFF
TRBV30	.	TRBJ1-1	CAWSRIGLLEAFF
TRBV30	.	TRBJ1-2	CAWRAAAGVNYGYTF
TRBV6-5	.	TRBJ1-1	CASSYQDKTEAFF
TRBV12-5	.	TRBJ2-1	CASGRATYNEQFF